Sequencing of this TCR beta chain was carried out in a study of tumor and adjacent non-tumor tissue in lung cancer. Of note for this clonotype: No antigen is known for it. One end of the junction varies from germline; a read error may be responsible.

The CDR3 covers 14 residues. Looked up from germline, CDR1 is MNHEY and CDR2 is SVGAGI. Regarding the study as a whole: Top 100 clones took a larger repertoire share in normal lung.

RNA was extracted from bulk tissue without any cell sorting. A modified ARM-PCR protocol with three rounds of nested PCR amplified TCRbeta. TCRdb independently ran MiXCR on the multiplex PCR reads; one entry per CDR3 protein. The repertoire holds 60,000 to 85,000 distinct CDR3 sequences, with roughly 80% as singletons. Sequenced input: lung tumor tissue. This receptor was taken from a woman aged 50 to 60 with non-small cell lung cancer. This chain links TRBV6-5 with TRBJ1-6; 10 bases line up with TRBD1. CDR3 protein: CARSYWTGGSPLHF. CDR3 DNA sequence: TGTGCCAGGAGTTACTGGACAGGGGGTTCGCCCCTCCACTTT.